This T cell receptor beta chain was identified during a study of T cell clones after liver transplantation (dated by TCRdb to the late 2010s). Study-level background: The samples were obtained from ITN030ST, a randomized trial that attempted immunosuppression withdrawal within 2 years after liver transplantation. Of the eight recipients, a few were HCV-positive, while the remaining recipients had been transplanted for non-autoimmune, non-viral indications. Donor-reactive T cell clones were identified by TCRbeta sequencing after a pre-transplant mixed lymphocyte reaction and then tracked in post-transplant blood. Tolerance was defined as complete immunosuppression withdrawal for at least one year with no rise in liver enzymes beyond twice the upper limit of normal. Third party-reactive TCRbeta sequences were also identified from pre-transplant MLRs to serve as an antigen-independent comparator for donor-reactive sequences. Blood samples were taken pre-transplant, pre-randomization before withdrawal, and post-randomization after full withdrawal or failed withdrawal. The study cohort included 8 liver transplant recipients, of whom 3 were classified as tolerant and 5 as non-tolerant. No induction therapy was given to the subjects, and standard immunosuppression was administered until randomization at 12-24 months post-transplant.

High-throughput TCRbeta CDR3 sequencing of frozen genomic DNA was performed by immunoSEQ, including PCR amplification, mapping, bias correction and internal controls. Per the original workflow: Productive rearrangements were kept, and unique TCRbeta sequences were defined by CDR3 nucleotide sequence plus V and J gene. For a sequence to be called donor-reactive, it needed a frequency of at least 0.01% and at least 5-fold expansion in CFSE-low cells compared with unstimulated pre-transplant cells. Minimum frequency thresholds were set for each subject based on the unstimulated sample with the lowest template count, ensuring at least 90% detection power. Jensen-Shannon divergence between the top 1000 TCRbeta sequences post-transplant and pre-transplant was used to measure repertoire turnover. Two-sided Fisher's exact tests were used to test for changes in how often donor-reactive sequences were detected. This immuneACCESS table, as held by TCRdb, lists in-frame sequences with V and J called but not all clones. Of the missing ones, under half trace to an unresolved V gene in checked studies; the others have no known cause. That table gives V, J and clone size, and the DNA gave D and trimming. The sample data list around 100,000 clones, and about 88% of these were observed just once. About 3% of the sample is held by the ten biggest clonotypes.

Of note for this clone: Its antigen is currently not known. No much larger clone is present one base from it, and per-base qualities are unavailable.

Broader findings and caveats from the paper: Donor-reactive sequences decreased more than third party-reactive sequences, which suggests partial antigen-specific deletion that was not related to withdrawal success. In a couple of subjects, low numbers of available donor cells limited the measurable donor-reactive repertoire. Because no allograft tissue specimens were available, donor-reactive T cells may have migrated into the graft instead of being deleted. The conclusions were considered preliminary, being limited by small, heterogeneous patient numbers and non-standardized post-transplant time points. A significant post-transplant decrease in circulating donor-reactive CD4 TCRbeta sequences was observed in most of the 8 subjects, irrespective of tolerance or HCV status. Once repertoire turnover was taken into account, donor-reactive detection showed a significant reduction for CD4 in 7 of 8 subjects and for CD8 in 8 of 8.

Unstimulated PBMCs, after thawing, were stained for CD3, CD4 and CD8 and then FACS-sorted into CD3+CD4+ and CD3+CD8+ populations. Randomization to immunosuppression withdrawal applied to every one of the 8 studied subjects. The Qiagen DNeasy Blood and Tissue Kit was used for isolation of genomic DNA. The germline V gene (reference sequence) specifies LNHDA as CDR1 and SQIVND as CDR2. Trimming leaves V shorter by 5 bases and J shorter by 1 base, with the junction holding 7 bases beyond the gene matches. The CDR3 contains 15 residues, cysteine and phenylalanine counted. The DNA shown is the 45-base CDR3, in frame from base 1.

The specimen was CD4+ T cells from blood, collected around 50 months after liver transplant. The chain employs TRBV19 and TRBJ1-1; 7 bases in between match TRBD1. This TCR derives from a human patient who received a liver transplant. In patients who had a transplant, some T cells may come from the graft donor. The sequence in DNA is TGTGCCAGTAGTCCCCGACAGGGCCCGAACACTGAAGCTTTCTTT. Its amino acids are CASSPRQGPNTEAFF.